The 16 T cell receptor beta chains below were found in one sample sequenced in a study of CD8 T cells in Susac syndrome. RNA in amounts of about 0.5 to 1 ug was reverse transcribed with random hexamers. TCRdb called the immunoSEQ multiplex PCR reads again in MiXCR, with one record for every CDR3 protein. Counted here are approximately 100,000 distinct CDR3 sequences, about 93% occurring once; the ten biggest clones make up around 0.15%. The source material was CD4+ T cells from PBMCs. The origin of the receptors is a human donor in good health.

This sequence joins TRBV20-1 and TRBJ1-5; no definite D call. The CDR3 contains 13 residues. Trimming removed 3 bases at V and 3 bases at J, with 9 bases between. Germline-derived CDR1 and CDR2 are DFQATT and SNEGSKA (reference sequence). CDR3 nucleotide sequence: TGCAGTGCTAGTCCGGGAAACAATCAGCCCCAGCATTTT. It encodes CSASPGNNQPQHF.

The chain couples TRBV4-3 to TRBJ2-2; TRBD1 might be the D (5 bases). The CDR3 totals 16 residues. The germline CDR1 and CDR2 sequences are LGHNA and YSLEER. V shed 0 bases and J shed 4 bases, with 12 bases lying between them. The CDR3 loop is CASSQDFQGGTGELFF. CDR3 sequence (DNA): TGCGCCAGCAGCCAAGATTTTCAGGGCGGCACCGGGGAGCTGTTTTTT.

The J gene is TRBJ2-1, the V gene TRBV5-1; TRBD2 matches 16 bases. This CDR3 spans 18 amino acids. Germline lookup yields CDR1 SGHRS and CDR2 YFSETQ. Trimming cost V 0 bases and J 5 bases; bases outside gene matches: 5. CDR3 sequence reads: CASSLAGTSGRAHNEQFF. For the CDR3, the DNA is TGCGCCAGCAGCTTGGCCGGGACTAGCGGGAGGGCGCACAATGAGCAGTTCTTC.

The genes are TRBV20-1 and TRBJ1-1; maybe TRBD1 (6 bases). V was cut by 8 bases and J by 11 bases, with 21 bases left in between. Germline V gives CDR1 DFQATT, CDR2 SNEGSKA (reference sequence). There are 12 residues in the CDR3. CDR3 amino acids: CSSGLGGQSAFF. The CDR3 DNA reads TGCAGTTCCGGCTTGGGTGGACAGTCCGCTTTCTTT.

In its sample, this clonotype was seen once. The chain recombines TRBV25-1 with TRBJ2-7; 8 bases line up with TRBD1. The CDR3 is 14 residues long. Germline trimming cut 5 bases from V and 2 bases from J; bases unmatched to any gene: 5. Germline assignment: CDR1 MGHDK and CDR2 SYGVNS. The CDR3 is CASSPPDRAYEQYF. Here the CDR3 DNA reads TGTGCCAGCAGTCCCCCGGACAGGGCCTACGAGCAGTACTTC.

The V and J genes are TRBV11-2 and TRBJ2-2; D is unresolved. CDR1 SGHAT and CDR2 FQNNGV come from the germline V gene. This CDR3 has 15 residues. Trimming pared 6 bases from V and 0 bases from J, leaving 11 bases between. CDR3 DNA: TGTGCCAGCAGAATAGTGAGCTCGAACACCGGGGAGCTGTTTTTT. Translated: CASRIVSSNTGELFF.

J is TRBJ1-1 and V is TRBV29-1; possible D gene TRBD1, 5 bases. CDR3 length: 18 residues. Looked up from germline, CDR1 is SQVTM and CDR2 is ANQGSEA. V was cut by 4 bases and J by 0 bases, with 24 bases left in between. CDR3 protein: CSVGTRGHKHEVNTEAFF. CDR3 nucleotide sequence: TGCAGCGTTGGAACAAGAGGACACAAACATGAGGTGAACACTGAAGCTTTCTTT. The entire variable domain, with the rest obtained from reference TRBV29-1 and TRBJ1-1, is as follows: SAVISQKPSRDICQRGTSLTIQCQVDSQVTMMFWYRQQPGQSLTLIATANQGSEATYESGFVIDKFPISRPNLTFSTLTVSNMSPEDSSIYLCSVGTRGHKHEVNTEAFFGQGTRLTVV.

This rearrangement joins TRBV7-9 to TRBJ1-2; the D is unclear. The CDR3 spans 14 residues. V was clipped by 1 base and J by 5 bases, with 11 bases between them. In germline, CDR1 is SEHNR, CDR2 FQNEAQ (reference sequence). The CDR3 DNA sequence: TGTGCCAGCAGCTTAGAGGTTAGAATGTATGGCTACACCTTC. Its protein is CASSLEVRMYGYTF.

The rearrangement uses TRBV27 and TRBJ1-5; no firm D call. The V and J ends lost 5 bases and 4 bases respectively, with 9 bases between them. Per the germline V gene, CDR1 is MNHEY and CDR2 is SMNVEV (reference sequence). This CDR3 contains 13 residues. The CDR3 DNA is TGTGCCAGCAGTCCGAGGCGGAATCAGCCCCAGCATTTT. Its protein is CASSPRRNQPQHF.

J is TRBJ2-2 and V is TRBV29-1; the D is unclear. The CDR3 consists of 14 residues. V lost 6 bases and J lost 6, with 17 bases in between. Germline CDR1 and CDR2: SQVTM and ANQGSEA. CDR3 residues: CSVKSGAPAGELFF. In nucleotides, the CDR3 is TGCAGCGTGAAATCAGGAGCCCCAGCCGGGGAGCTGTTTTTT.

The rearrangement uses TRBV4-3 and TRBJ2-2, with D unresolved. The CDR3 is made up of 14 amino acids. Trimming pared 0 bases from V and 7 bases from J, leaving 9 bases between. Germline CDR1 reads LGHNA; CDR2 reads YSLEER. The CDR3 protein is CASSQDGRIGELFF. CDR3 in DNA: TGCGCCAGCAGCCAAGATGGAAGAATCGGGGAGCTGTTTTTT.

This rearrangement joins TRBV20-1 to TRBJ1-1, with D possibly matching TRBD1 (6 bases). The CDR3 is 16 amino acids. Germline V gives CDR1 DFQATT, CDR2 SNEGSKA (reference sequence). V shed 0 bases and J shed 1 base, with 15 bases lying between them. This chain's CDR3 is CSAREFGTRKNTEAFF. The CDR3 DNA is TGCAGTGCTAGAGAATTCGGGACACGGAAGAACACTGAAGCTTTCTTT.

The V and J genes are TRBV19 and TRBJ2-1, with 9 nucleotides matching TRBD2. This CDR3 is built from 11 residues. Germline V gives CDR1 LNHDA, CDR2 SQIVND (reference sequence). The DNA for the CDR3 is TGTGCGATTAGCGGGAGAAATGAGCAGTTCTTC. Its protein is CAISGRNEQFF.

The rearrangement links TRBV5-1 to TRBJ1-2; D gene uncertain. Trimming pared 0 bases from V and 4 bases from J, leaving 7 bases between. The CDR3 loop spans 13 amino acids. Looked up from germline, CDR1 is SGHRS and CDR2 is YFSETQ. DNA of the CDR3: TGCGCCAGCAGCTTGGAGGCCATCTATGGCTACACCTTC. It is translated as CASSLEAIYGYTF.

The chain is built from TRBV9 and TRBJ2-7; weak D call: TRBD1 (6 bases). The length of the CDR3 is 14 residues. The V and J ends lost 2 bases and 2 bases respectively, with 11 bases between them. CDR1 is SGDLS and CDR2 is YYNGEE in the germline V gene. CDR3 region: CASSVEDRAYEQYF. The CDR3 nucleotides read TGTGCCAGCAGCGTCGAGGACAGAGCCTACGAGCAGTACTTC.

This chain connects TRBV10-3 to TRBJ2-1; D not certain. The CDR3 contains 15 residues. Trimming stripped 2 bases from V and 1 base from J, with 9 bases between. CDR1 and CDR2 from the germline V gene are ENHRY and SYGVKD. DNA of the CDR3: TGTGCCATCAGTGAGCCCCCAACTTCCTACAATGAGCAGTTCTTC. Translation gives CAISEPPTSYNEQFF.